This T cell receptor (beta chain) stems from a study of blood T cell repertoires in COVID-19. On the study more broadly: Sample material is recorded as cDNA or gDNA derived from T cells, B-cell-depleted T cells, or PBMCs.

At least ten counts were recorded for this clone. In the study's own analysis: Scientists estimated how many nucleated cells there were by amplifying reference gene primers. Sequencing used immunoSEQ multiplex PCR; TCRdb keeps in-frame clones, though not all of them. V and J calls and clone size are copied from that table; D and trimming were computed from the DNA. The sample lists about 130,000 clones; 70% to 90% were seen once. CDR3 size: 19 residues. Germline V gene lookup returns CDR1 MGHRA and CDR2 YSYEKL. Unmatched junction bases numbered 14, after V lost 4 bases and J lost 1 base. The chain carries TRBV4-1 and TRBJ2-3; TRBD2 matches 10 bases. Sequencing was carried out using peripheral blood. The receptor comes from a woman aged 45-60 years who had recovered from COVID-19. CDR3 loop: CASSLRLAGLLAGTDTQYF. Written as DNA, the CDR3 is TGCGCCAGCAGCCTTAGACTAGCGGGTCTACTTGCGGGCACAGATACGCAGTATTTT.